The next 21 T cell receptor beta chains were all read from a single sample in a study of T cell repertoires in breast cancer. During the second nested PCR, blocking oligonucleotides suppressed genes that were not paired. TCRdb recomputed calls from the emulsion pairing reads with MiXCR, one row per CDR3 protein. The top ten clones hold more than 75% of a sample with roughly 400 distinct CDR3 sequences, around 52% of them seen once. Primers covering all TCR V genes were used in emulsion RT-PCR on CD8+ T cells. The specimen sequenced was CD8+ T cells. These receptors were taken from a pool of human donors with breast cancer or a healthy control (not recorded which).

This clonotype appeared a single time. One end of the junction is discordant with germline, which a read error may explain. The chain combines TRBV4-2 with TRBJ2-7; 12 bases map to TRBD2. The germline V gene has CDR1 LGHNA and CDR2 YNFKEQ. The CDR3 runs 17 residues. Here the CDR3 DNA reads TGTGCCAGCAGCCCCATACTAGCGGGGGGCAGAAATTACGAGCAGGACTTC. It encodes CASSPILAGGRNYEQDF.

This sequence joins TRBV7-3 and TRBJ1-2; 9 bases are shared with TRBD1. From germline, CDR1 is SGHTA and CDR2 FQGTGA. The CDR3 runs to 15 residues. Trimming took 1 base from V and 2 from J; bases not matched to a gene: 2. CDR3 loop: CASSLRQGVNYGYTF. DNA for the CDR3: TGTGCCAGCAGCTTAAGACAGGGGGTGAACTATGGCTACACCTTC. The whole variable domain, remainder taken from reference TRBV7-3 and TRBJ1-2, is GAGVSQTPSNKVTEKGKYVELRCDPISGHTALYWYRQSLGQGPEFLIYFQGTGAADDSGLPNDRFFAVRPEGSVSTLKIQRTERGDSAVYLCASSLRQGVNYGYTFGSGTRLTVV.

The gene calls are TRBV7-3 and TRBJ2-2; D is undetermined. Per germline, CDR1 SGHTA and CDR2 FQGTGA. The CDR3 loop spans 14 amino acids. Between the trimmed V and J ends, which lost 1 base and 4 bases, there was a span of 7 bases. The CDR3 bases are TGTGCCAGCAGCTTAAACGAGCTCACCGGGGAGCTGTTTTTT. Encoded protein: CASSLNELTGELFF.

This clonotype was observed a handful of times. The conserved phenylalanine or tryptophan is not found at the CDR3 terminus, so this likely reflects a read error. No DNA is shown, since the ends of the CDR3 on it are uncertain; the CDR3 is the one TCRdb lists. The chain has TRBV7-3 and TRBJ1-1; the table's TRBD1 call for D was not verified on the DNA. Germline CDR1 is SGHTA and CDR2 is FQGTGA. The CDR3 is made up of 15 amino acids, end residues included. This CDR3 is CASSLTGGMNTEAVG.

This clonotype is medium-sized. The CDR3 region is CASSLTDTQYF. Here the CDR3 DNA reads TGTGCCAGCAGCCTCACAGATACGCAGTATTTT. The chain has TRBV7-2 and TRBJ2-3; D is unresolved. Trimming stripped 5 bases from V and 2 bases from J, with 2 bases between. The CDR3 loop spans 11 amino acids. Per germline, CDR1 SGHTA and CDR2 FQGNSA.

This clonotype was picked up a small number of times. The rearrangement uses TRBV7-6 and TRBJ2-1; D might be TRBD2 (5 bases). The CDR3 consists of 14 residues. The ends were cut back, 4 bases at V and 8 bases at J, with 15 bases in the middle. Germline lookup yields CDR1 SGHVS and CDR2 FNYEAQ. The CDR3 region is CASSSEGKLDEQFF. Written as DNA, the CDR3 is TGTGCCAGCAGCTCTGAGGGCAAGCTTGATGAGCAGTTCTTC.

Concerning this clonotype itself: Germline and junction disagree at one end, which may indicate a read error. The rearrangement links TRBV6-1 to TRBJ1-5; weak D call: TRBD1 (6 bases). The CDR3 is made up of 16 amino acids. CDR1 is MNHNS and CDR2 is SASEGT in the germline V gene. The CDR3 here is CASNPRGDGDNQPQHF. The CDR3, as DNA: TGCGCCAGCAATCCGAGGGGAGATGGGGACAATCAGCCTCAGCATTTT.

This clonotype came up once. A junction end diverges from the germline sequence, so it may reflect a read error. The chain carries TRBV6-6 and TRBJ2-1; no definite D call. This CDR3 comprises 14 residues. The germline V gene encodes CDR1 MNHNY and CDR2 SVGAGI (reference sequence). CDR3 residues: CAGSYSPSSNEQFF. The CDR3 nucleotides are TGTGCCGGCAGTTACTCTCCGTCGTCCAATGAGCAGTTCTTC.

This clonotype was seen only a few times. The chain uses TRBV4-2 and TRBJ2-7; 12 bases are a match to TRBD2. CDR3 size: 17 residues. Germline V gives CDR1 LGHNA, CDR2 YNFKEQ. Trimming at V came to 4 bases and at J to 12 bases, leaving 19 bases not matched to a gene. The CDR3: CASSPILAGGINYAPYF. The DNA of the CDR3 is TGTGCCAGCAGCCCCATACTAGCGGGGGGCATCAATTACGCGCCGTACTTC.

The rearrangement links TRBV7-2 to TRBJ2-1, with D perhaps matching TRBD1 (6 bases). The CDR3 sequence is 15 residues long. The V and J ends lost 11 bases and 13 bases respectively, with 30 bases between them. Per germline, CDR1 SGHTA and CDR2 FQGNSA. CDR3 in DNA: TGTGCCGGCACCAACCCTGACAGGCCCCATGATTATCAGTTCTTC. It is translated as CAGTNPDRPHDYQFF.

To note about this clonotype: The junction does not match germline at one end; this may be a read error. V usage is TRBV6-1 and J usage is TRBJ1-5; TRBD1 might be the D (6 bases). Germline CDR1 is MNHNS and CDR2 is SASEGT. This CDR3 has 16 amino acids. CDR3 nucleotides: TGCGCCAGCAGTCCGAGGGGGGAGGGGGACAATCGGCCTCAGCATTTT. Translated, it gives CASSPRGEGDNRPQHF.

The chain is built from TRBV6-1 and TRBJ2-7; D possibly corresponds to TRBD1 (6 bases). Deletions cut 7 bases from V and 2 bases from J, with 15 bases between. This CDR3 comprises 14 residues. Germline CDR1 MNHNS, CDR2 SASEGT. Here the CDR3 DNA reads TGTGCCAGCAACAGGGATCTCCCCCCCTACGAGCAGTACTTC. Its protein is CASNRDLPPYEQYF.

Regarding this clonotype: A much larger clone is a single base away; this may be a read error. V gene TRBV7-3 combines with J gene TRBJ2-5, with 8 positions matching TRBD2. Germline CDR1 is SGHTA and CDR2 is FQGTGA. The CDR3 consists of 15 residues. The CDR3 DNA reads TGTGCCAGCAGCTCCCACGGGGGGGCGGAAGGGACCCAATACTTC. Translating gives CASSSHGGAEGTQYF.

The gene calls are TRBV7-3 and TRBJ1-1; 11 bases are a match to TRBD1. After removal of 5 bases from V and 0 bases from J, the junction contained 2 bases not matched to a gene. CDR1 and CDR2 from the germline V gene are SGHTA and FQGTGA. The CDR3 consists of 15 residues. The CDR3 spells CASSGTGGMNTEAFF. The CDR3 DNA is TGTGCCAGCAGCGGGACAGGGGGAATGAACACTGAAGCTTTCTTT.

The chain joins TRBV6-5 to TRBJ2-7; D may be TRBD1 (7 bases). Trimming shortened V by 7 bases and J by 2 bases, and 15 bases separated the two germline ends. CDR1 MNHEY and CDR2 SVGAGI come from the germline V gene. This CDR3 spans 14 amino acids. CDR3 coding DNA: TGTGCCAGCACCGCGGGACAGAGCGCCTACGAGCAGTACTTC. This gives the protein CASTAGQSAYEQYF.

The sample holds a few counts of this clonotype. The chain joins TRBV7-4 to TRBJ1-5, with D uncertain. The CDR3 has 16 amino acids. The V end lost 5 bases, the J end lost 0 bases, and 14 bases lay between the germline ends. Germline V gene data show CDR1 as SGHVT and CDR2 as SQSDAQ. Here the CDR3 reads CASSRGGRYSNQPQHF. The CDR3 DNA reads TGTGCCAGCAGCCGGGGAGGACGCTATAGCAATCAGCCCCAGCATTTT. Full variable domain (remainder filled in from reference TRBV7-4 and TRBJ1-5): GAGVSQSPRYKVAKRGRDVALRCDSISGHVTLYWYRQTLGQGSEVLTYSQSDAQRDKSGRPSGRFSAERPERSVSTLKIQRTEQGDSAVYLCASSRGGRYSNQPQHFGDGTRLSIL.

This clonotype is a singleton in its sample. J is TRBJ2-7 and V is TRBV7-6; no clear D gene. From germline, CDR1 is SGHVS and CDR2 FNYEAQ. The CDR3 length is 13 residues. With 2 bases removed from V and 7 bases from J, the gap between germline ends came to 12 bases. CDR3 DNA: TGTGCCAGCAGCTTAACGCTCATTGAGGAGCAGTACTTC. Its protein is CASSLTLIEEQYF.

By frequency in the sample, this clonotype is hyperexpanded. The CDR3 region is CASRSTGSGNTIYF. DNA of the CDR3: TGTGCCAGCAGGTCGACAGGCTCTGGAAACACCATATATTTT. The chain joins TRBV7-2 to TRBJ1-3; D might be TRBD1 (6 bases). In germline, CDR1 is SGHTA, CDR2 FQGNSA. V lost 6 bases and J lost 0, with 9 bases in between. CDR3 length equals 14 residues.

A remark on this clonotype: It may be a read error: a sequence one base away is much more abundant. The chain recombines TRBV6-5 with TRBJ2-7; 11 bases are a match to TRBD1. The CDR3 has 14 amino acids. Germline CDR1 MNHEY, CDR2 SVGAGI. The CDR3 DNA reads as TGTGCCAGCAGTTACTGGACAGGGGGCTACGAGCGGTACTTC. Translated: CASSYWTGGYERYF.

This chain joins TRBV7-2 and TRBJ2-5, with D perhaps matching TRBD2 (6 bases). V gave up 0 bases and J gave up 2 bases, with 7 bases separating them. There are 14 residues in the CDR3. Looked up from germline, CDR1 is SGHTA and CDR2 is FQGNSA. In DNA, the CDR3 is TGTGCCAGCAGCTTAGCCAGCGGGCAAGAGACCCAGTACTTC. Translated, it gives CASSLASGQETQYF.

As concerns this clonotype: Germline is not matched at one junction end, which may reflect a read error. The chain links TRBV27 to TRBJ2-7, with TRBD2 identical over 13 bases. Germline CDR1 is MNHEY and CDR2 is SMNVEV (reference sequence). CDR3 size: 15 residues. CDR3 in DNA: TGTGCCTGCAGACAGGGACTAGCGGGGAGCTACGAACAGTACTTC. Encoded protein: CACRQGLAGSYEQYF.